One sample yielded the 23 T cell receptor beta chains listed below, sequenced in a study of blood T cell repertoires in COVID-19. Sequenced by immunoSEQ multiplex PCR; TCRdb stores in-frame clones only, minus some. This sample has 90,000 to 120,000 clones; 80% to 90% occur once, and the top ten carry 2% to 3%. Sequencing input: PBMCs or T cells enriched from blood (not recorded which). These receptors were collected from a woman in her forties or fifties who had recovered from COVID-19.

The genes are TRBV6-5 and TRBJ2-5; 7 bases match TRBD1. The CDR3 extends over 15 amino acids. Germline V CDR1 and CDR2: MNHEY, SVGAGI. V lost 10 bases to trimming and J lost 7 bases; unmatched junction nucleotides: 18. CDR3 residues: CATTFDRVPSGTQYF. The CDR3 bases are TGTGCCACAACCTTCGACAGGGTACCTTCTGGGACCCAGTACTTC.

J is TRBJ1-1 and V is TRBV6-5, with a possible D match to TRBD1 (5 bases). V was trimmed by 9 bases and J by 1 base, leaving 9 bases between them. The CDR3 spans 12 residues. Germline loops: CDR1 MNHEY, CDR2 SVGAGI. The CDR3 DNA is TGTGCCAGTTCGACAGAGAACACTGAAGCTTTCTTT. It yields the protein CASSTENTEAFF.

The chain's CDR3 is CSLTGVSGNTIYF. The DNA for the CDR3 is TGTTCTTTGACAGGAGTCTCTGGAAACACCATATATTTT. The gene calls are TRBV28 and TRBJ1-3, with TRBD1 as a possible D gene (6 bases). This CDR3 is built from 13 residues. Per germline, CDR1 MDHEN and CDR2 SYDVKM.

DNA of the CDR3: TGTGCCAGCAGCTCCGGGACAACGACTTCGATGAACTATGGCTACACCTTC. This gives the protein CASSSGTTTSMNYGYTF. The rearrangement links TRBV7-9 to TRBJ1-2; D perhaps matches TRBD1 (6 bases). This CDR3 region has 17 residues. Germline V CDR1 and CDR2: SEHNR, FQNEAQ (reference sequence). V shed 4 bases and J shed 2 bases, with 20 bases lying between them.

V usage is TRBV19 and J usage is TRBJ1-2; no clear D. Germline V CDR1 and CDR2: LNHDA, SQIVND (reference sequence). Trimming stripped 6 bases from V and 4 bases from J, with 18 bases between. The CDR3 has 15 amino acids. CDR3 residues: CASSPLLPVSYGYTF. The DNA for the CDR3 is TGTGCCAGTAGCCCTCTTCTTCCAGTCTCCTATGGCTACACCTTC. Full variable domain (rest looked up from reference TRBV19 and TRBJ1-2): DGGITQSPKYLFRKEGQNVTLSCEQNLNHDAMYWYRQDPGQGLRLIYYSQIVNDFQKGDIAEGYSVSREKKESFPLTVTSAQKNPTAFYLCASSPLLPVSYGYTFGSGTRLTVV.

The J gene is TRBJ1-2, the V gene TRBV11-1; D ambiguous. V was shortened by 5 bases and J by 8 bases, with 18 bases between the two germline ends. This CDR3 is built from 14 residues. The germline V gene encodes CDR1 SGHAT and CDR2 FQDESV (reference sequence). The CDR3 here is CASSQIAGLGGYTF. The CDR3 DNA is TGTGCCAGCAGCCAAATCGCAGGATTGGGCGGCTACACCTTC.

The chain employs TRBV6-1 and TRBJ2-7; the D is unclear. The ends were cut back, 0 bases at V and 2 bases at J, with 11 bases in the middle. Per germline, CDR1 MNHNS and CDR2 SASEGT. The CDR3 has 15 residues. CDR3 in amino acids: CASSEAFGSPYEQYF. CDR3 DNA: TGTGCCAGCAGTGAAGCTTTTGGCAGTCCCTACGAGCAGTACTTC.

The CDR3 here is CASRPDRRSETQYF. CDR3 coding DNA: TGTGCCAGCAGACCCGACAGGAGGTCAGAGACCCAGTACTTC. This sequence joins TRBV7-8 and TRBJ2-5; a possible D gene is TRBD1 (6 bases). The germline V gene encodes CDR1 SGHVS and CDR2 FQNEAQ. The CDR3 runs 14 residues. The V and J ends lost 6 bases and 4 bases respectively, with 15 bases between them.

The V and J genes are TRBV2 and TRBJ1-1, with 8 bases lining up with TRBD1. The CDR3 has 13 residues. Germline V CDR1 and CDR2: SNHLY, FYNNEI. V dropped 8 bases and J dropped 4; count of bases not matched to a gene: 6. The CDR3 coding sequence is TGTGCCAGCCCAGGACAGGGTTCCACTGAAGCTTTCTTT. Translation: CASPGQGSTEAFF.

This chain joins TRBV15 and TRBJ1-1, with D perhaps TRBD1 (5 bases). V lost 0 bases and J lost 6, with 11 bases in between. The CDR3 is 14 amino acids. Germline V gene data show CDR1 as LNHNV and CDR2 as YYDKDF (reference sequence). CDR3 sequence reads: CATSREVDRPEAFF. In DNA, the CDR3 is TGTGCCACCAGCAGAGAGGTTGACAGACCTGAAGCTTTCTTT.

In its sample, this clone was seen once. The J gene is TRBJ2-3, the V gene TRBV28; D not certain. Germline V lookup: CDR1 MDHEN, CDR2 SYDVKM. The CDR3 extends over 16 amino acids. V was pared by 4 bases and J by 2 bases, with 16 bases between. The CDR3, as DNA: TGTGCCAGCAGTTCCCCTACGACACGTTACACAGATACGCAGTATTTT. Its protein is CASSSPTTRYTDTQYF. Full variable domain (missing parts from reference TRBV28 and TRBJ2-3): DVKVTQSSRYLVKRTGEKVFLECVQDMDHENMFWYRQDPGLGLRLIYFSYDVKMKEKGDIPEGYSVSREKKERFSLILESASTNQTSMYLCASSSPTTRYTDTQYFGPGTRLTVL.

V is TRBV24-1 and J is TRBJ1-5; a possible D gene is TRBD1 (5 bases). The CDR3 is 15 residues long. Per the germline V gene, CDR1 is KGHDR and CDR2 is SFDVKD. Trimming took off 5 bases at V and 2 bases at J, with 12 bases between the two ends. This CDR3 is CATSGVGEGNQPQHF. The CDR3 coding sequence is TGTGCCACCAGTGGGGTGGGGGAGGGCAATCAGCCCCAGCATTTT.

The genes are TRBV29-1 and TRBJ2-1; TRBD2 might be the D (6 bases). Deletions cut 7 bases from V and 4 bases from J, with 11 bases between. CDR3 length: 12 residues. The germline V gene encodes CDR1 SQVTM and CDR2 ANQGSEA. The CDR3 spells CSAHAGYNEQFF. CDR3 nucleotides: TGCAGCGCCCACGCGGGGTACAATGAGCAGTTCTTC.

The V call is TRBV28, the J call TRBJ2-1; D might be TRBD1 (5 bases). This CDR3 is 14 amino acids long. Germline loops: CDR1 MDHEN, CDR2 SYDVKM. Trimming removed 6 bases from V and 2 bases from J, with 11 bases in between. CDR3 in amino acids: CASRQVEPYNEQFF. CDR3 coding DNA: TGTGCCAGCAGACAGGTGGAACCCTACAATGAGCAGTTCTTC.

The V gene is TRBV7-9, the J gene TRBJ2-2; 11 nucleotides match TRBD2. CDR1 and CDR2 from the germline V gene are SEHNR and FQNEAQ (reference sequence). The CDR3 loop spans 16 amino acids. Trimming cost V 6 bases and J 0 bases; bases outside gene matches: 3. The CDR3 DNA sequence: TGTGCCAGCAGGACTAGCGGGACACCGAACACCGGGGAGCTGTTTTTT. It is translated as CASRTSGTPNTGELFF.

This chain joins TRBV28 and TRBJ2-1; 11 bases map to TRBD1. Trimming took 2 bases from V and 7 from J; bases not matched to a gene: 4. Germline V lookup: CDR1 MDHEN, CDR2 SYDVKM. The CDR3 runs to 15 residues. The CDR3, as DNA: TGTGCCAGCAGTTTAGGGGACAGGGGGAAGAATGAGCAGTTCTTC. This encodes CASSLGDRGKNEQFF.

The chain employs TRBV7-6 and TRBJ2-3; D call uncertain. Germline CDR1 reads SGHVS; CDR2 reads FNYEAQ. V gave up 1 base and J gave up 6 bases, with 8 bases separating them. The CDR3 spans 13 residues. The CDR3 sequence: CASSLERADTQYF. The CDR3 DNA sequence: TGTGCCAGCAGCTTAGAACGAGCGGATACGCAGTATTTT.

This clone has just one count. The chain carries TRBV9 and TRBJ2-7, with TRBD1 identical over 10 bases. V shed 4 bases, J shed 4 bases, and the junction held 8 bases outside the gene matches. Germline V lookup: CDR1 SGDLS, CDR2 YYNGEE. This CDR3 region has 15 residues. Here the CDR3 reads CASSPRDRGGYEQYF. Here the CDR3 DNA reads TGTGCCAGCAGCCCCCGGGACAGGGGAGGTTACGAGCAGTACTTC.

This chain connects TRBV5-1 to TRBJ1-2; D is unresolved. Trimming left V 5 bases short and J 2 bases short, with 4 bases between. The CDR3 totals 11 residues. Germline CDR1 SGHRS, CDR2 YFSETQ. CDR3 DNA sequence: TGCGCCAGCAGACAGAACTATGGCTACACCTTC. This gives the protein CASRQNYGYTF.

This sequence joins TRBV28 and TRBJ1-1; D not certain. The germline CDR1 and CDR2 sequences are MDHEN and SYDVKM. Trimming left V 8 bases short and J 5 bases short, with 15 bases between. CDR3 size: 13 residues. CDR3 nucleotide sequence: TGTGCCAGCGGAACCGAGTGGGCAACTGAAGCTTTCTTT. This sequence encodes CASGTEWATEAFF.

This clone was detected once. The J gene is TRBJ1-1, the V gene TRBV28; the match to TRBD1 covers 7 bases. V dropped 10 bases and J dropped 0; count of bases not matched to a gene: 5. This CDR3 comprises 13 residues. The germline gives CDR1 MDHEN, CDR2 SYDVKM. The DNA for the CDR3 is TGTGCCACATGGGACAGCATGAACACTGAAGCTTTCTTT. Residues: CATWDSMNTEAFF.

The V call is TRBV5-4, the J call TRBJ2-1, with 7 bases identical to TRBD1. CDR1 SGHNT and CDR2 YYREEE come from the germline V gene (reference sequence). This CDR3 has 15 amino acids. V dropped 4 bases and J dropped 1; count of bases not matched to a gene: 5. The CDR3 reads CASSPTGASYNEQFF. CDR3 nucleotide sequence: TGTGCCAGCAGCCCAACAGGGGCGTCCTACAATGAGCAGTTCTTC.

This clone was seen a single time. The CDR3 bases are TGTGCCACCAGTGATGCTCAGGGGGAGAGTCAGCCCCAGCATTTT. This sequence encodes CATSDAQGESQPQHF. The rearrangement links TRBV24-1 to TRBJ1-5; 7 nucleotides line up with TRBD1. CDR3 length equals 15 residues. Germline lookup yields CDR1 KGHDR and CDR2 SFDVKD. After removal of 3 bases from V and 6 bases from J, the junction contained 7 bases not matched to a gene.